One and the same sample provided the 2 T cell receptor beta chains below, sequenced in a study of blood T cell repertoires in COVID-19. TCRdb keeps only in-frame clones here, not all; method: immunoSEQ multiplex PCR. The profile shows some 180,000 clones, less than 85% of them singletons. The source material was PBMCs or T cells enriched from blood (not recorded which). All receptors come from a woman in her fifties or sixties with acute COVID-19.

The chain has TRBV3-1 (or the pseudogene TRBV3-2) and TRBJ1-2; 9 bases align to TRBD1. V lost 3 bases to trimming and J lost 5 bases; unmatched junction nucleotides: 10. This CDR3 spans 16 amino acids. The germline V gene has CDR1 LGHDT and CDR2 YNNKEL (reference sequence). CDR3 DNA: TGTGCCAGCAGCCAGAAGGCCCGGGACAGGGATTATGGCTACACCTTC. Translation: CASSQKARDRDYGYTF.

The CDR3 protein is CASSESGVFGQPQHF. CDR3 coding DNA: TGTGCCAGCAGTGAGTCGGGGGTCTTCGGACAGCCCCAGCATTTT. This chain links TRBV2 with TRBJ1-5; D is possibly TRBD1 (5 bases). The germline V gene encodes CDR1 SNHLY and CDR2 FYNNEI. The CDR3 covers 15 residues. V was cut by 3 bases and J by 7 bases, with 16 bases left in between.